This T cell receptor beta chain originates from a study of beta chain features in type 1 diabetes. Study-level results: Moderately but significantly shorter TCRB CDR3s were found in Type 1 diabetes patients in all four CD4+ subsets.

Populations obtained by sorting all exceeded 95% purity. The V gene's germline CDR1 is MGHRA and CDR2 YSYEKL. The CDR3 is made up of 17 amino acids. V was pared by 1 base and J by 3 bases, with 5 bases of the junction left unmatched. This clone turned up a few times. Antigen: not known. Expressed TCRB transcripts got sequenced, as all isolated RNA was reverse transcribed. Data came from immunoSEQ multiplex PCR; TCRdb stores just in-frame clones and leaves some out. The sample records 630,000 or so clones, 11% to 15% being singletons. The sequencing sample was made of naive CD4+ T cells from blood. The chain couples TRBV4-1 to TRBJ2-1, with 11 positions matching TRBD2. The sequence was collected from a man younger than 35 with type 1 diabetes. The CDR3 nucleotides are TGCGCCAGCAGCCAAGGTTCGGGACTAGCGGTCTACAATGAGCAGTTCTTC. Protein: CASSQGSGLAVYNEQFF.